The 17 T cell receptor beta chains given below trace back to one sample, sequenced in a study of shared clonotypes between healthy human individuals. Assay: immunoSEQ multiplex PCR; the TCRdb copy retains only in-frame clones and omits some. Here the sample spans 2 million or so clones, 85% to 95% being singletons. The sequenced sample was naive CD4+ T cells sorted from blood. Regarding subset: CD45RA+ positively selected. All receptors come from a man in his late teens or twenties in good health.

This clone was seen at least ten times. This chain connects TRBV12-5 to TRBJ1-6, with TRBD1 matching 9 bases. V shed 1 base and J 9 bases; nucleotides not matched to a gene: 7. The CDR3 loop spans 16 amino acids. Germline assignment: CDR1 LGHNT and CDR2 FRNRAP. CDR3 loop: CASGLDGDRVSSPLHF. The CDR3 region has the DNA TGTGCTAGTGGTTTGGACGGGGACAGGGTTAGTTCACCCCTCCACTTT.

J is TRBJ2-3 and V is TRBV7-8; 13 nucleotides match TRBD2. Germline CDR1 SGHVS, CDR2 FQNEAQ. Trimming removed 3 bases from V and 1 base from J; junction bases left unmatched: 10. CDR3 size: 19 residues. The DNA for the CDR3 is TGTGCCAGCAGCTTCCGACTAGCGGGAGGACCAGGGGGCACAGATACGCAGTATTTT. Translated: CASSFRLAGGPGGTDTQYF.

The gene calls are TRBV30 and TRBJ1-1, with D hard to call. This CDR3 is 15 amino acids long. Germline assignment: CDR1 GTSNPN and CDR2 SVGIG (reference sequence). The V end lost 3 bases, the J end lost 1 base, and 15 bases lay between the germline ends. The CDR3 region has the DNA TGTGCCTGGAGCAATATAGGGAGGAAGAACACTGAAGCTTTCTTT. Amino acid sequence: CAWSNIGRKNTEAFF.

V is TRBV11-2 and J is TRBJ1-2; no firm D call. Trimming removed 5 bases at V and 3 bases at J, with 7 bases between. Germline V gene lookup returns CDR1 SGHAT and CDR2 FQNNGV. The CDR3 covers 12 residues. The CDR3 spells CASSAQDYGYTF. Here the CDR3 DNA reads TGTGCCAGCAGCGCCCAAGACTATGGCTACACCTTC. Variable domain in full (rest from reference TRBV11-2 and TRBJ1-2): EAGVAQSPRYKIIEKRQSVAFWCNPISGHATLYWYQQILGQGPKLLIQFQNNGVVDDSQLPKDRFSAERLKGVDSTLKIQPAKLEDSAVYLCASSAQDYGYTFGSGTRLTVV.

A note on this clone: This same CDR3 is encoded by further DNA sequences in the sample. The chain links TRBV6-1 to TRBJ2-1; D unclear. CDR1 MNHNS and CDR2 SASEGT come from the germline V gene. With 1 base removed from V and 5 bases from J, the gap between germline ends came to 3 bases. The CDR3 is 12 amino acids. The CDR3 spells CASSEVHNEQFF. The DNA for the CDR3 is TGTGCCAGCAGTGAAGTCCACAATGAGCAGTTCTTC.

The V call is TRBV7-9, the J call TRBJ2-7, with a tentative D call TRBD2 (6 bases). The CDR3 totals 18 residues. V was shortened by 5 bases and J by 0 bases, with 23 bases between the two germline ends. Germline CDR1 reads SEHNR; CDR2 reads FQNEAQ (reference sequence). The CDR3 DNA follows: TGTGCCAGCAGCCGACATGGAGGGTCGGCAGGTAGCTCCTACGAGCAGTACTTC. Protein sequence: CASSRHGGSAGSSYEQYF.

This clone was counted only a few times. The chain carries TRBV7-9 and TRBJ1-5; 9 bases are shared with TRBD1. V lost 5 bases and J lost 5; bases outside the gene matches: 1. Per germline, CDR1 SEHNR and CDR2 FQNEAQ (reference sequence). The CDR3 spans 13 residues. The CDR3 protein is CASSGDRDQPQHF. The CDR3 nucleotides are TGTGCCAGCAGCGGGGACAGGGATCAGCCCCAGCATTTT.

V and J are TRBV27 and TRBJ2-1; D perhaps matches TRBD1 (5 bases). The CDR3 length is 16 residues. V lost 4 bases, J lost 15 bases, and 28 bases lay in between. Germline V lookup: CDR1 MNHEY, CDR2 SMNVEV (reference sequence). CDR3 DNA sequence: TGTGCCAGCAGTTACGCCGATTTAGGGCAGGGTGCGTTCGGGTTCTTC. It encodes CASSYADLGQGAFGFF.

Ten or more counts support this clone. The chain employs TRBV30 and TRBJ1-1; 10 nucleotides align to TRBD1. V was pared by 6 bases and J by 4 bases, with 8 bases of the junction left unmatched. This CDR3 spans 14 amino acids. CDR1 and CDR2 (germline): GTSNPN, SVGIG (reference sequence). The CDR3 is CACRQGAMSTEAFF. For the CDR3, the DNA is TGTGCCTGCAGACAGGGGGCTATGAGCACTGAAGCTTTCTTT.

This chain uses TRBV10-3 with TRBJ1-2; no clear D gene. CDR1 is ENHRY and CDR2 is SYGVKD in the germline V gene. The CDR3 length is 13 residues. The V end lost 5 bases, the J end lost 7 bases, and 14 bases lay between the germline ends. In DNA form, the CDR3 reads TGTGCCATCAGTTCCGGGAGGTTGTTTGGCTACACCTTC. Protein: CAISSGRLFGYTF.

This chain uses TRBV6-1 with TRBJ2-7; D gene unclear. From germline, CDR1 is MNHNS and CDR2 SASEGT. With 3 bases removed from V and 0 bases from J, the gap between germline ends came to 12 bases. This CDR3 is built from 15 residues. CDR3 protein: CASSEAGISSYEQYF. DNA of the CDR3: TGTGCCAGCAGTGAGGCAGGAATTAGCTCCTACGAGCAGTACTTC.

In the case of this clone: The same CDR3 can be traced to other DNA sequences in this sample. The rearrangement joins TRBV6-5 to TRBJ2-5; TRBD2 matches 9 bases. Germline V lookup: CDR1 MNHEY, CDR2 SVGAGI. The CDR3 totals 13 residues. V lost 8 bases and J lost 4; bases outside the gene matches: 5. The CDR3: CASGRGGLETQYF. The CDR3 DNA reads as TGTGCCAGCGGGCGGGGGGGCCTAGAGACCCAGTACTTC.

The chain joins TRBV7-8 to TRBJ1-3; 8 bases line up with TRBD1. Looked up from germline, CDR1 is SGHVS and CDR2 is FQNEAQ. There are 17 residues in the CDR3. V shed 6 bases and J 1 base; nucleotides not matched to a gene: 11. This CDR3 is CASSSGTGSLSGNTIYF. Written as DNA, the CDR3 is TGTGCCAGCAGTAGTGGGACAGGCTCCCTTTCTGGAAACACCATATATTTT.

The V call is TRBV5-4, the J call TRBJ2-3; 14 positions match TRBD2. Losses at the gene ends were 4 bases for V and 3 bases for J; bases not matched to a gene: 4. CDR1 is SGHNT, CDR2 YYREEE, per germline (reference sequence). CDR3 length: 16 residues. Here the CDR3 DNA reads TGTGCCAGCAGCGCCGGACTAGCGGGAGGAACAGATACGCAGTATTTT. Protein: CASSAGLAGGTDTQYF.

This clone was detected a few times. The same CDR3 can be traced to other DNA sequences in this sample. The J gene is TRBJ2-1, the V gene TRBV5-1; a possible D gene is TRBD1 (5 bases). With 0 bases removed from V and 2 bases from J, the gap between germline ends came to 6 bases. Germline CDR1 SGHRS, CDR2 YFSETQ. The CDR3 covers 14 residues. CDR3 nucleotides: TGCGCCAGCAGCTTGGGGGGCCCCTACAATGAGCAGTTCTTC. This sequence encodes CASSLGGPYNEQFF. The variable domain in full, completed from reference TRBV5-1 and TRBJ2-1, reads KAGVTQTPRYLIKTRGQQVTLSCSPISGHRSVSWYQQTPGQGLQFLFEYFSETQRNKGNFPGRFSGRQFSNSRSEMNVSTLELGDSALYLCASSLGGPYNEQFFGPGTRLTVL.

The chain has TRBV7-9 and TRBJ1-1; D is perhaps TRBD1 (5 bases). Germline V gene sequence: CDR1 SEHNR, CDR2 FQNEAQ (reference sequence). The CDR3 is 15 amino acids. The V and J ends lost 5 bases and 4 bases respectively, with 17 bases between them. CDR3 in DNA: TGTGCCAGCAGCCGATTGTTTGGGACCGCCACTGAAGCTTTCTTT. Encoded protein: CASSRLFGTATEAFF.

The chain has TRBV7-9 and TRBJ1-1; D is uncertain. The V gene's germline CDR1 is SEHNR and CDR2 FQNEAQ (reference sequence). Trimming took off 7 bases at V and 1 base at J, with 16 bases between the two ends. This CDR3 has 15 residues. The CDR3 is CASTRTGAGNTEAFF. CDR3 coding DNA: TGTGCCAGCACCCGAACGGGAGCCGGGAACACTGAAGCTTTCTTT. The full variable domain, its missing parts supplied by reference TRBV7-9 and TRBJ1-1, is DTGVSQNPRHKITKRGQNVTFRCDPISEHNRLYWYRQTLGQGPEFLTYFQNEAQLEKSRLLSDRFSAERPKGSFSTLEIQRTEQGDSAMYLCASTRTGAGNTEAFFGQGTRLTVV.